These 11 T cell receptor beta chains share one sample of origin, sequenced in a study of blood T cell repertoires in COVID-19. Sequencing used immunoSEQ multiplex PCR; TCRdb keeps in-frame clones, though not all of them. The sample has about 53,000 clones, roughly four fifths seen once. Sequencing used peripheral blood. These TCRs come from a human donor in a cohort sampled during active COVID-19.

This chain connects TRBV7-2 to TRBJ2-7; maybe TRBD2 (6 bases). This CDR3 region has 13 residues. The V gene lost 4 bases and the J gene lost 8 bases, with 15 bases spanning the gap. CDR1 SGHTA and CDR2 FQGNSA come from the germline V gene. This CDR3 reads CASSWGVPSKQYF. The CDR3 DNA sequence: TGTGCCAGCAGCTGGGGGGTACCCTCCAAGCAGTACTTC.

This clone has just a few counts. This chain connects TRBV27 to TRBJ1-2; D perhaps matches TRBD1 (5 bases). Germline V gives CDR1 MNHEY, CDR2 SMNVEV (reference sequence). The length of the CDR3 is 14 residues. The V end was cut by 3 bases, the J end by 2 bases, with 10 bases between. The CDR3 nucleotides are TGTGCCAGCAGTTTGGGCAGGGCGAACTATGGCTACACCTTC. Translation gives CASSLGRANYGYTF.

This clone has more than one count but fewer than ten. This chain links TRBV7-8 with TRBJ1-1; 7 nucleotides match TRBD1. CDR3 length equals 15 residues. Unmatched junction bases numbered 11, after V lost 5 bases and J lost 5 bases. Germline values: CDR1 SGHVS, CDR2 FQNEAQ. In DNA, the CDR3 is TGTGCCAGCAGCCTTTTCCGGACAGGTGGTACTGAAGCTTTCTTT. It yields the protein CASSLFRTGGTEAFF.

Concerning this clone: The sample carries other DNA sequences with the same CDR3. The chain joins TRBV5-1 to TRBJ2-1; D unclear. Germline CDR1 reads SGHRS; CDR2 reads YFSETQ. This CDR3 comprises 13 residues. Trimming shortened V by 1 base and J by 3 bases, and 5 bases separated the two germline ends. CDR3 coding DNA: TGCGCCAGCAGCTTGATTTACTACAATGAGCAGTTCTTC. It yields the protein CASSLIYYNEQFF.

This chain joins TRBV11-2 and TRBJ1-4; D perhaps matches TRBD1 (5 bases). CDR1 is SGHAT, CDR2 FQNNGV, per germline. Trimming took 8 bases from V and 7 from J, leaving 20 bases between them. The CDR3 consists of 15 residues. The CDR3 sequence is CASGPRGWGSEKLFF. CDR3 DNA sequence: TGTGCCAGCGGCCCCCGGGGGTGGGGGTCTGAAAAACTGTTTTTT.

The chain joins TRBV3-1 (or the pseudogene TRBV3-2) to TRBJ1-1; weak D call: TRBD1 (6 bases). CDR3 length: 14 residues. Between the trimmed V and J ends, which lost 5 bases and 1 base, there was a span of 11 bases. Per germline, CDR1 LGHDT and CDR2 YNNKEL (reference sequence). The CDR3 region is CASSFRGENTEAFF. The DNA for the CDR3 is TGTGCCAGCAGCTTCAGGGGAGAGAACACTGAAGCTTTCTTT.

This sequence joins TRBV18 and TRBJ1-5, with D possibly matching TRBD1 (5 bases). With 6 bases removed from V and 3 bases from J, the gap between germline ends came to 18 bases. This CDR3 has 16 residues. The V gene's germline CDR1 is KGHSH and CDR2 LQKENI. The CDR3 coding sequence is TGTGCCAGCTCTCTGTCTGGCGGGGGGAACAATCAGCCCCAGCATTTT. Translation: CASSLSGGGNNQPQHF.

The CDR3: CATEGAGNTEAFF. The CDR3 coding sequence is TGTGCCACTGAGGGGGCGGGGAACACTGAAGCTTTCTTT. The genes are TRBV5-8 and TRBJ1-1; 7 bases match TRBD1. In germline, CDR1 is SGHTS, CDR2 YDEGEE. The junction had 6 bases not matched to a gene; V was cut back by 9 bases and J by 1 base. This CDR3 region has 13 residues.

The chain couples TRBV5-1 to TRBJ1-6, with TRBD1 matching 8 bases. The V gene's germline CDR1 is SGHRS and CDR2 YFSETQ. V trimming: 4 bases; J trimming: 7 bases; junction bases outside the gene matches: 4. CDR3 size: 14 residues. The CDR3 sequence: CASSEQGGNSPLHF. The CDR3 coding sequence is TGCGCCAGCAGCGAACAGGGGGGGAATTCACCCCTCCACTTT.

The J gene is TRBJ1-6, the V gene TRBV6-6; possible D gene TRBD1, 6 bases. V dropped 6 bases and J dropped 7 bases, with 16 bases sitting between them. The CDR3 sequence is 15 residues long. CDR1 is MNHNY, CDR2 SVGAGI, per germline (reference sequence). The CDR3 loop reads CASSRNRAVNSPLHF. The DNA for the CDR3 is TGTGCCAGCAGCCGGAACAGGGCGGTCAATTCACCCCTCCACTTT.

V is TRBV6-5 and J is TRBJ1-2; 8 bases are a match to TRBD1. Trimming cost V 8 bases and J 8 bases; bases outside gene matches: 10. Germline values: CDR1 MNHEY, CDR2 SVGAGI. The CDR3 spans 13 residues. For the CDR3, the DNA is TGTGCCAGCCAAATCCAGGGGGCAAGGGGCTACACCTTC. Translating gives CASQIQGARGYTF.